This is a list of T cell receptor beta chains from one sample in a study of graft-versus-host responses after intestinal transplantation. The antigens for these receptors are not known. Method: immunoSEQ multiplex PCR; TCRdb's copy keeps in-frame clones and lacks some. This sample has 75,000 to 95,000 clones, with about 93% found just once. The specimen was unstimulated CD8+ T cells sorted from spleen or lymph node cells, collected before intestinal transplant. The receptors derive from a human donor who received an intestinal transplant. CDR3s include the opening cysteine and the closing phenylalanine or tryptophan. Fields, in order: clone size, D gene, J gene, V gene, CDR3 DNA, CDR3 protein. D genes are given only for firm matches. Clone size is given for some rows only: seen once, a few or many times, or a class if the clone is expanded.

clone_size: once; d_call: -; j_call: TRBJ2-1; v_call: TRBV7-6; cdr3_nt: TGTGCCAGCAGCGTATGGGGGGGCGGCGATGAGCAGTTCTTC; cdr3_aa: CASSVWGGGDEQFF
clone_size: -; d_call: TRBD1; j_call: TRBJ2-3; v_call: TRBV5-6; cdr3_nt: TGTGCCAGCACCCTGGAAGAGACAGGGGCTAATACGCAGTATTTT; cdr3_aa: CASTLEETGANTQYF
clone_size: -; d_call: TRBD2; j_call: TRBJ2-2; v_call: TRBV13; cdr3_nt: TGTGCCAGCAGCGCGCGACTAGCGGGGGGGCCCGGGGAGCTGTTTTTT; cdr3_aa: CASSARLAGGPGELFF
clone_size: -; d_call: -; j_call: TRBJ1-1; v_call: TRBV10-2; cdr3_nt: TGCGCCAGCAGTAAGATGGACAGTCCTGAAGCTTTCTTT; cdr3_aa: CASSKMDSPEAFF
clone_size: once; d_call: -; j_call: TRBJ2-5; v_call: TRBV6-5; cdr3_nt: TGTGCCAGCAGTTTAGCCCCAGGGGAGACCCAGTACTTC; cdr3_aa: CASSLAPGETQYF
clone_size: once; d_call: -; j_call: TRBJ2-1; v_call: TRBV19; cdr3_nt: TGTGCCAGTAGTAGAGGGATGTGGAATGAGCAGTTCTTC; cdr3_aa: CASSRGMWNEQFF
clone_size: -; d_call: -; j_call: TRBJ2-5; v_call: TRBV7-9; cdr3_nt: TGTGCCAGCAGCCGTGACTCACACCAAGAGACCCAGTACTTC; cdr3_aa: CASSRDSHQETQYF
clone_size: once; d_call: TRBD1; j_call: TRBJ2-7; v_call: TRBV2; cdr3_nt: TGTGCCAGCAGTGAAGCCCCTCCACCGGGACAGGGGACGTACGAGCAGTACTTC; cdr3_aa: CASSEAPPPGQGTYEQYF
clone_size: -; d_call: TRBD2; j_call: TRBJ2-5; v_call: TRBV10-2; cdr3_nt: TGCGCCAGCAGTCCTAGCGGGGTAGGAGAGACCCAGTACTTC; cdr3_aa: CASSPSGVGETQYF
clone_size: -; d_call: -; j_call: TRBJ2-7; v_call: TRBV18; cdr3_nt: TGTGCCAGCTCGCCGAGCAGGGCTCAAGCCTACGAGCAGTACTTC; cdr3_aa: CASSPSRAQAYEQYF
clone_size: once; d_call: -; j_call: TRBJ2-2; v_call: TRBV30; cdr3_nt: TGTGCCTGGAGTGTAATACAGGGCGGCACCGGGGAGCTGTTTTTT; cdr3_aa: CAWSVIQGGTGELFF
clone_size: -; d_call: -; j_call: TRBJ1-2; v_call: TRBV7-9; cdr3_nt: TGTGCCAGCAGCCCCTGGGGGGGAGGCTACACCTTC; cdr3_aa: CASSPWGGGYTF
clone_size: -; d_call: TRBD1; j_call: TRBJ1-5; v_call: TRBV5-6; cdr3_nt: TGTGCCAGCAGCGGATCGGGACAGGGAGTGAATCAGCCCCAGCATTTT; cdr3_aa: CASSGSGQGVNQPQHF
clone_size: once; d_call: -; j_call: TRBJ2-3; v_call: TRBV4-1; cdr3_nt: TGCGCCAGCAGCCAAGGACTAGGTGGGAACCAGGATACGCAGTATTTT; cdr3_aa: CASSQGLGGNQDTQYF
clone_size: once; d_call: -; j_call: TRBJ1-2; v_call: TRBV27; cdr3_nt: TGTGCCAGCAGTTTTAGACAGAACTATGGCTACACCTTC; cdr3_aa: CASSFRQNYGYTF
clone_size: once; d_call: TRBD1; j_call: TRBJ1-4; v_call: TRBV7-6; cdr3_nt: TGTGCCAGCAGCTCAATAATACAGGGGGCAGAAAATGAAAAACTGTTTTTT; cdr3_aa: CASSSIIQGAENEKLFF
clone_size: -; d_call: TRBD1; j_call: TRBJ2-3; v_call: TRBV4-3; cdr3_nt: TGCGCCAGCAGCCCAGGGACAGGGGTAGCAGATACGCAGTATTTT; cdr3_aa: CASSPGTGVADTQYF
clone_size: -; d_call: -; j_call: TRBJ2-1; v_call: TRBV7-9; cdr3_nt: TGTGCCAGCAGTACGACGTCGCCGGTGGGTCCGGAGGAGCAGTTCTTC; cdr3_aa: CASSTTSPVGPEEQFF
clone_size: -; d_call: TRBD2; j_call: TRBJ2-3; v_call: TRBV23-1; cdr3_nt: TGCGCCAGCAGTCAATTTGGTAGCGGGAACAGCACAGATACGCAGTATTTT; cdr3_aa: CASSQFGSGNSTDTQYF
clone_size: -; d_call: TRBD2; j_call: TRBJ2-2; v_call: TRBV9; cdr3_nt: TGTGCCAGCAGCGTATCGGGGGGTGTGTGGCCCGGGGAGCTGTTTTTT; cdr3_aa: CASSVSGGVWPGELFF
clone_size: -; d_call: TRBD1; j_call: TRBJ2-1; v_call: TRBV30; cdr3_nt: TGTGCCCAGTCCGGGACAGGGATCTCCTACAATGAGCAGTTCTTC; cdr3_aa: CAQSGTGISYNEQFF
clone_size: -; d_call: -; j_call: TRBJ2-7; v_call: TRBV4-3; cdr3_nt: TGCGCCAGCAGCCAAGAGGAGGGAGTGAGGGAGCAGTACTTC; cdr3_aa: CASSQEEGVREQYF
clone_size: -; d_call: TRBD2; j_call: TRBJ2-2; v_call: TRBV11-2; cdr3_nt: TGTGCCAGCAGCACCCAACTAGCGGGGGACACCGGGGAGCTGTTTTTT; cdr3_aa: CASSTQLAGDTGELFF
clone_size: once; d_call: -; j_call: TRBJ1-1; v_call: TRBV7-7; cdr3_nt: TGTGCCAGCAGCTTAGTTCGTTTTCAGACACCGAACACTGAAGCTTTCTTT; cdr3_aa: CASSLVRFQTPNTEAFF
clone_size: -; d_call: TRBD1; j_call: TRBJ2-2; v_call: TRBV2; cdr3_nt: TGTGCCAGCAGTCACAGGGGTTGGTACAACGGGGAGCTGTTTTTT; cdr3_aa: CASSHRGWYNGELFF
clone_size: -; d_call: TRBD1; j_call: TRBJ1-2; v_call: TRBV5-5; cdr3_nt: TGTGCCAGCACCGGGACAGGGAACTATGGCTACACCTTC; cdr3_aa: CASTGTGNYGYTF
clone_size: -; d_call: -; j_call: TRBJ2-4; v_call: TRBV2; cdr3_nt: TGTGCCACCCTTGGGAGCAAAAACATTCAGTACTTC; cdr3_aa: CATLGSKNIQYF
clone_size: once; d_call: -; j_call: TRBJ1-2; v_call: TRBV19; cdr3_nt: TGTGCCTTCCCCTACAGGGACACCCACTATGGCTACACCTTC; cdr3_aa: CAFPYRDTHYGYTF
clone_size: once; d_call: TRBD2; j_call: TRBJ2-3; v_call: TRBV7-6; cdr3_nt: TGTGCCAGCAGCGTCACATTGGCGGGGGGGAGCATCTCCACAGATACGCAGTATTTT; cdr3_aa: CASSVTLAGGSISTDTQYF
clone_size: -; d_call: TRBD2; j_call: TRBJ2-7; v_call: TRBV7-2; cdr3_nt: TGTGCCAGCGGGGTGGGGAGGGGATACGAGCAGTACTTC; cdr3_aa: CASGVGRGYEQYF
clone_size: -; d_call: -; j_call: TRBJ2-7; v_call: TRBV29-1; cdr3_nt: TGCAGCGGGGGGGAATCCTACGAGCAGTACTTC; cdr3_aa: CSGGESYEQYF
clone_size: -; d_call: -; j_call: TRBJ2-3; v_call: TRBV7-9; cdr3_nt: TGTGCCAGCAGCACCCCATCGACAGAACGGGATACGCAGTATTTT; cdr3_aa: CASSTPSTERDTQYF
clone_size: -; d_call: -; j_call: TRBJ1-6; v_call: TRBV27; cdr3_nt: TGTGCCAGCAGTTCCTCCGGGATGAATTCACCCCTCCACTTT; cdr3_aa: CASSSSGMNSPLHF
clone_size: -; d_call: TRBD2; j_call: TRBJ2-3; v_call: TRBV7-6; cdr3_nt: TGTGCCAGCAGCTTAGCAAGCGGGGGCGGGACAGATACGCAGTATTTT; cdr3_aa: CASSLASGGGTDTQYF
clone_size: -; d_call: -; j_call: TRBJ2-7; v_call: TRBV10-2; cdr3_nt: TGCGCCAGCAGTGATGGAGGGACCTACGAGCAGTACTTC; cdr3_aa: CASSDGGTYEQYF
clone_size: -; d_call: TRBD2; j_call: TRBJ2-1; v_call: TRBV11-3; cdr3_nt: TGTGCCAGCAGCTTTAGCGGGAATGAGCAGTTCTTC; cdr3_aa: CASSFSGNEQFF
clone_size: -; d_call: TRBD1; j_call: TRBJ1-1; v_call: TRBV6-5; cdr3_nt: TGTGCCAGCAGTTCGCAGGGGGTTATGAACACTGAAGCTTTCTTT; cdr3_aa: CASSSQGVMNTEAFF
clone_size: -; d_call: -; j_call: TRBJ2-3; v_call: TRBV6-1; cdr3_nt: TGTGCCAGCATCCTCAGGGCCCAAAGCACAGATACGCAGTATTTT; cdr3_aa: CASILRAQSTDTQYF
clone_size: -; d_call: TRBD1; j_call: TRBJ1-1; v_call: TRBV30; cdr3_nt: TGTGCCTGGAGTGTACATTCGGACAGGGTACGTTTATCGCTCGAAGCTTTCTTT; cdr3_aa: CAWSVHSDRVRLSLEAFF
clone_size: -; d_call: TRBD2; j_call: TRBJ2-3; v_call: TRBV7-2; cdr3_nt: TGTGCCAGCAGCTTAGCCGGGTCGACTAGCGGGGGTAGTACAGATACGCAGTATTTT; cdr3_aa: CASSLAGSTSGGSTDTQYF
clone_size: -; d_call: -; j_call: TRBJ2-7; v_call: TRBV7-9; cdr3_nt: TGTGCCAGCAGCTTAGTCGGTGCCTACGAGCAGTACTTC; cdr3_aa: CASSLVGAYEQYF
clone_size: -; d_call: TRBD1; j_call: TRBJ1-1; v_call: TRBV7-2; cdr3_nt: TGTGCCAGCAGCCCACAGGGGACTGAAGCTTTCTTT; cdr3_aa: CASSPQGTEAFF
clone_size: -; d_call: -; j_call: TRBJ2-7; v_call: TRBV7-6; cdr3_nt: TGTGCCAGCAGCTTATCAAGTTCTACCTACGAGCAGTACTTC; cdr3_aa: CASSLSSSTYEQYF
clone_size: once; d_call: TRBD2; j_call: TRBJ2-1; v_call: TRBV9; cdr3_nt: TGTGCCAGCAGCGCAGCTAGCGGGGGGACCTACAATGAGCAGTTCTTC; cdr3_aa: CASSAASGGTYNEQFF
clone_size: -; d_call: TRBD1; j_call: TRBJ2-4; v_call: TRBV2; cdr3_nt: TGTGCCAGCAGTGAAATCGGGACAGGGTTATTACTAGCCAAAAACATTCAGTACTTC; cdr3_aa: CASSEIGTGLLLAKNIQYF
clone_size: -; d_call: -; j_call: TRBJ1-2; v_call: TRBV9; cdr3_nt: TGTGCCAGCAGCGACACAGGCCGCTATGGCTACACCTTC; cdr3_aa: CASSDTGRYGYTF
clone_size: -; d_call: TRBD1; j_call: TRBJ1-5; v_call: TRBV19; cdr3_nt: TGTGCCAGTAGTATAGATCCAGGGGGTCAGCCCCAGCATTTT; cdr3_aa: CASSIDPGGQPQHF
clone_size: -; d_call: -; j_call: TRBJ1-1; v_call: TRBV4-1; cdr3_nt: TGCGCCAGCAGCCAAGGCGGGGGTCCGAACACTGAAGCTTTCTTT; cdr3_aa: CASSQGGGPNTEAFF
clone_size: -; d_call: -; j_call: TRBJ2-2; v_call: TRBV2; cdr3_nt: TGTGCCAGCAGTGAACCCTTCAGCGGGACCGGGGAGCTGTTTTTT; cdr3_aa: CASSEPFSGTGELFF
clone_size: -; d_call: -; j_call: TRBJ1-2; v_call: TRBV5-1; cdr3_nt: TGCGCCAGCAGCGCTGGACAGCCGTCTAACTATGGCTACACCTTC; cdr3_aa: CASSAGQPSNYGYTF
clone_size: -; d_call: TRBD1; j_call: TRBJ1-2; v_call: TRBV5-6; cdr3_nt: TGTGCCAGCAGCGCGCCGGGACAGCATTCCTATGGCTACACCTTC; cdr3_aa: CASSAPGQHSYGYTF
clone_size: once; d_call: -; j_call: TRBJ1-6; v_call: TRBV23-1; cdr3_nt: TGCGCCAGCAGTCAATCGGCCAGGGTGCAGGTACCCCTCCACTTT; cdr3_aa: CASSQSARVQVPLHF
clone_size: -; d_call: -; j_call: TRBJ1-2; v_call: TRBV11-2; cdr3_nt: TGTGCCAGCAGCCAGACAGATAACTATGGCTACACCTTC; cdr3_aa: CASSQTDNYGYTF
clone_size: -; d_call: -; j_call: TRBJ1-1; v_call: TRBV4-2; cdr3_nt: TGTGCCAGCAGCCAAGGCGTCGGGAACACTGAAGCTTTCTTT; cdr3_aa: CASSQGVGNTEAFF
clone_size: -; d_call: TRBD1; j_call: TRBJ2-7; v_call: TRBV10-1; cdr3_nt: TGCGCCAGGAGTCTAGACAGGGGGGCATGGTCATCCTACGAGCAGTACTTC; cdr3_aa: CARSLDRGAWSSYEQYF
clone_size: -; d_call: TRBD1; j_call: TRBJ2-2; v_call: TRBV6-5; cdr3_nt: TGTGCCAGCAGCACTCCGGGACAGGGGGGCGGGGAGCTGTTTTTT; cdr3_aa: CASSTPGQGGGELFF
clone_size: -; d_call: TRBD1; j_call: TRBJ1-2; v_call: TRBV9; cdr3_nt: TGTGCCAGCAAGGGGACAGGGCTCTACACCTTC; cdr3_aa: CASKGTGLYTF
clone_size: -; d_call: TRBD1; j_call: TRBJ2-7; v_call: TRBV7-2; cdr3_nt: TGTGCCAGCAGCTACTTAGGGACAGGGGAAGGATACGAGCAGTACTTC; cdr3_aa: CASSYLGTGEGYEQYF
clone_size: few; d_call: TRBD1; j_call: TRBJ1-1; v_call: TRBV4-3; cdr3_nt: TGCGCCAGCAGCCAGGATGACAGGGGTATTGATGAAGCTTTCTTT; cdr3_aa: CASSQDDRGIDEAFF
clone_size: -; d_call: TRBD2; j_call: TRBJ2-1; v_call: TRBV7-9; cdr3_nt: TGTGCCAGCAGCTTACCCCCTAGCGGGGTGTCCTACAATGAGCAGTTCTTC; cdr3_aa: CASSLPPSGVSYNEQFF